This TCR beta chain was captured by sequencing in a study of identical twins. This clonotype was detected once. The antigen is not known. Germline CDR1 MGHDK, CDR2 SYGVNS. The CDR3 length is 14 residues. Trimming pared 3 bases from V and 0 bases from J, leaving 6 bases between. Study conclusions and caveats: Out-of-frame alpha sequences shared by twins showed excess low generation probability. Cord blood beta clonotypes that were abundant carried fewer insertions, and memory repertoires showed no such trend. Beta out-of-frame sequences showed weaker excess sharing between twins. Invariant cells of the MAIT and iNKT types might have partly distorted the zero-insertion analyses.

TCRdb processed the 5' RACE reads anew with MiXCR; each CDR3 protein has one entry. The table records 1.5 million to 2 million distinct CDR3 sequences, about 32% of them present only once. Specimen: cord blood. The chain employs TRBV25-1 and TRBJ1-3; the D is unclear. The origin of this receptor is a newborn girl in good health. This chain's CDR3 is CASSEQLSGNTIYF. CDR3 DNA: TGTGCCAGCAGTGAGCAGCTCTCTGGAAACACCATATATTTT. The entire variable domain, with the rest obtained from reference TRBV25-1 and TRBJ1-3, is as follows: EADIYQTPRYLVIGTGKKITLECSQTMGHDKMYWYQQDPGMELHLIHYSYGVNSTEKGDLSSESTVSRIRTEHFPLTLESARPSHTSQYLCASSEQLSGNTIYFGEGSWLTVV.